This T cell receptor (beta chain) comes out of a study of T cells after yellow fever vaccination. Findings and caveats of the study: The secondary response was weaker but peaked faster, day 5 versus 15. Boosting was followed by the reappearance of most primary-vaccination clones (around 95% CD4, 70% to 90% CD8). A small proportion of clonotypes was detected in both the CD4 and CD8 compartments.

This CDR3 spans 20 amino acids. Germline V gives CDR1 SGHRS, CDR2 YFSETQ. Unmatched junction bases numbered 19, after V lost 0 bases and J lost 4 bases. On this clonotype itself: Its specificity is not known.

Template-switching 5'RACE yielded the TCR cDNA; a universal primer site and UMIs were added in the process. MiXCR, run by TCRdb on the 5' RACE reads, gives a single entry per CDR3 protein. Of around 300,000 distinct CDR3 sequences listed, about an eighth are singletons. The receptor was derived from a man between 25 and 39 years old who received the YFV17D yellow fever vaccine. The sequences come from CD4+ T cells sorted from PBMCs, collected 45 days after the yellow fever booster vaccination. The chain combines TRBV5-1 with TRBJ2-3; 8 bases are shared with TRBD2. CDR3 in DNA: TGCGCCAGCAGCTTGGATGGGCGCAGAGCGGGAGTGTTTCTCCCAGATACGCAGTATTTT. Protein sequence: CASSLDGRRAGVFLPDTQYF.